Shown below are 32 T cell receptor beta chains from a single sample sequenced in a study of blood T cell repertoires in COVID-19. Sequencing used immunoSEQ multiplex PCR; TCRdb keeps in-frame clones, though not all of them. The table shows 220,000 or so clones, with 82% occurring only once. The sample was peripheral blood. Receptor source: an elderly woman with acute or convalescent COVID-19.

This clone has only a few counts. The gene calls are TRBV3-1 (or the pseudogene TRBV3-2) and TRBJ2-3; 7 positions agree with TRBD1. V lost 1 base, J lost 0 bases, and 4 bases stayed unmatched. The CDR3 loop spans 16 amino acids. CDR1 LGHDT and CDR2 YNNKEL come from the germline V gene (reference sequence). CDR3 bases: TGTGCCAGCAGCCAAGCGGACAGGCCGAGCACAGATACGCAGTATTTT. Encoded protein: CASSQADRPSTDTQYF.

This clone was picked up one time. J is TRBJ2-2 and V is TRBV2, with 9 nucleotides matching TRBD1. The CDR3 contains 14 residues. Germline-derived CDR1 and CDR2 are SNHLY and FYNNEI. Here the CDR3 reads CASEDRGSTGELFF. CDR3 sequence (DNA): TGTGCTTCTGAGGACAGGGGCAGTACCGGGGAGCTGTTTTTT. The variable domain in full, with the rest retrieved from reference TRBV2 and TRBJ2-2, is EPEVTQTPSHQVTQMGQEVILRCVPISNHLYFYWYRQILGQKVEFLVSFYNNEISEKSEIFDDQFSVERPDGSNFTLKIRSTKLEDSAMYFCASEDRGSTGELFFGEGSRLTVL.

The chain is built from TRBV6-1 and TRBJ1-2; 7 positions match TRBD1. The CDR3 loop spans 13 amino acids. V was pared by 2 bases and J by 8 bases, with 5 bases of the junction left unmatched. Germline CDR1 is MNHNS and CDR2 is SASEGT. As DNA, the CDR3 is TGTGCCAGCAGTGAAACCCAGGGGGAGGGCTACACCTTC. Its protein is CASSETQGEGYTF.

This chain links TRBV19 with TRBJ1-5, with D perhaps TRBD1 (6 bases). Trimming took 6 bases from V and 9 from J, leaving 21 bases between them. Germline lookup yields CDR1 LNHDA and CDR2 SQIVND (reference sequence). This CDR3 is built from 15 residues. Here the CDR3 reads CASSKLRDTLGPQHF. CDR3 nucleotide sequence: TGTGCCAGTAGCAAGCTAAGGGACACCCTCGGGCCCCAGCATTTT.

V and J are TRBV19 and TRBJ1-1; 8 positions agree with TRBD1. Germline-derived CDR1 and CDR2 are LNHDA and SQIVND (reference sequence). V lost 7 bases to trimming and J lost 3 bases; unmatched junction nucleotides: 7. The CDR3 has 14 residues. The CDR3 is CASTDRGVDTEAFF. CDR3 bases: TGTGCCAGTACCGACAGGGGAGTGGACACTGAAGCTTTCTTT.

The V call is TRBV29-1, the J call TRBJ2-7, with a possible D match to TRBD2 (7 bases). The CDR3 is 14 residues long. Per germline, CDR1 SQVTM and CDR2 ANQGSEA. V was trimmed by 3 bases and J by 4 bases, leaving 16 bases between them. The CDR3 spells CSVEGGDTSYEQYF. The CDR3 DNA is TGCAGCGTTGAGGGGGGGGACACGTCATACGAGCAGTACTTC.

V is TRBV5-4 and J is TRBJ2-6, with TRBD1 matching 11 bases. V shed 7 bases, J shed 3 bases, and the junction held 6 bases outside the gene matches. The CDR3 totals 16 residues. Germline CDR1 SGHNT, CDR2 YYREEE (reference sequence). The DNA of the CDR3 is TGTGCCAGCCGGTGGACAGGGGGCCTTGGGGCCAACGTCCTGACTTTC. Residues: CASRWTGGLGANVLTF.

J is TRBJ2-5 and V is TRBV5-4; a possible D gene is TRBD2 (7 bases). The CDR3 is made up of 15 amino acids. With 3 bases removed from V and 2 bases from J, the gap between germline ends came to 14 bases. Germline CDR1 SGHNT, CDR2 YYREEE (reference sequence). This chain's CDR3 is CASSSRGLTQETQYF. DNA of the CDR3: TGTGCCAGCAGCTCGCGGGGGCTGACTCAAGAGACCCAGTACTTC.

V usage is TRBV4-1 and J usage is TRBJ1-4, with 7 nucleotides matching TRBD1. The germline V gene encodes CDR1 MGHRA and CDR2 YSYEKL. The CDR3 runs to 15 residues. V shed 3 bases and J 11 bases; nucleotides not matched to a gene: 12. This CDR3 is CASSHPGQSLWKLFF. CDR3 nucleotide sequence: TGCGCCAGCAGCCATCCGGGACAGTCTCTGTGGAAACTGTTTTTT.

The chain carries TRBV9 and TRBJ2-1; 7 bases are shared with TRBD2. V dropped 2 bases and J dropped 3; count of bases not matched to a gene: 2. Germline loops: CDR1 SGDLS, CDR2 YYNGEE. CDR3 size: 14 residues. Here the CDR3 reads CASSVGLHYNEQFF. Here the CDR3 DNA reads TGTGCCAGCAGCGTGGGACTACACTACAATGAGCAGTTCTTC.

This chain connects TRBV5-8 to TRBJ2-5; weak D call: TRBD2 (7 bases). Trimming shortened V by 5 bases and J by 2 bases, and 19 bases separated the two germline ends. The germline CDR1 and CDR2 sequences are SGHTS and YDEGEE. The CDR3 contains 16 residues. This CDR3 reads CASSDRLGRGQETQYF. In DNA, the CDR3 is TGTGCCAGCAGTGACCGACTAGGGAGGGGGCAAGAGACCCAGTACTTC.

The rearrangement joins TRBV6-5 to TRBJ1-2, with 7 bases aligning to TRBD1. Germline CDR1 is MNHEY and CDR2 is SVGAGI. V was pared by 2 bases and J by 4 bases, with 7 bases of the junction left unmatched. This CDR3 has 15 residues. The CDR3 loop reads CASSYEGARGYGYTF. CDR3 DNA: TGTGCCAGCAGTTACGAGGGGGCGCGGGGCTATGGCTACACCTTC.

The chain recombines TRBV7-2 with TRBJ2-3, with D tentatively TRBD1 (6 bases). This CDR3 is built from 16 residues. The germline V gene has CDR1 SGHTA and CDR2 FQGNSA. Trimming shortened V by 1 base and J by 3 bases, and 14 bases separated the two germline ends. CDR3 region: CASSLGGGRRTDTQYF. The CDR3 nucleotides are TGTGCCAGCAGCTTAGGTGGGGGCCGGCGTACAGATACGCAGTATTTT.

The V gene is TRBV5-1, the J gene TRBJ1-2, with D possibly being TRBD1 (5 bases). Germline CDR1 SGHRS, CDR2 YFSETQ. The CDR3 loop spans 18 amino acids. V was trimmed by 0 bases and J by 7 bases, leaving 25 bases between them. The CDR3 region has the DNA TGCGCCAGCAGCTTGGGGCCCACCTCACAGAGTCCCGGGGGTGGCTACACCTTC. Translation: CASSLGPTSQSPGGGYTF.

This clone was seen a few times. The chain combines TRBV28 with TRBJ1-1; 7 bases match TRBD1. The CDR3 has 17 residues. The germline V gene has CDR1 MDHEN and CDR2 SYDVKM. Trimming took 7 bases from V and 1 from J; bases not matched to a gene: 15. CDR3 protein: CASTTPRGTARNTEAFF. As DNA, the CDR3 is TGTGCCAGCACCACTCCACGGGGGACAGCACGGAACACTGAAGCTTTCTTT.

The J gene is TRBJ2-3, the V gene TRBV27; tentative D call: TRBD1 (5 bases). V lost 1 base and J lost 6, with 17 bases in between. CDR1 is MNHEY, CDR2 SMNVEV, per germline (reference sequence). The CDR3 is made up of 16 amino acids. The CDR3, as DNA: TGTGCCAGCAGTTTATTCGAACAGGCCTCCTGGGATACGCAGTATTTT. It yields the protein CASSLFEQASWDTQYF.

The genes are TRBV19 and TRBJ1-5; no clear D. Germline CDR1 is LNHDA and CDR2 is SQIVND (reference sequence). The CDR3 has 13 amino acids. V dropped 10 bases and J dropped 5 bases, with 15 bases sitting between them. The CDR3 bases are TGTGCCACCGCACGCCAGTCAGATCAGCCCCAGCATTTT. The encoded protein is CATARQSDQPQHF. Variable domain in full (rest from reference TRBV19 and TRBJ1-5): DGGITQSPKYLFRKEGQNVTLSCEQNLNHDAMYWYRQDPGQGLRLIYYSQIVNDFQKGDIAEGYSVSREKKESFPLTVTSAQKNPTAFYLCATARQSDQPQHFGDGTRLSIL.

The chain recombines TRBV6-2 or TRBV6-3 with TRBJ1-4; D gene unclear. This CDR3 has 15 amino acids. V was pared by 4 bases and J by 4 bases, with 13 bases between. Germline CDR1 MNHEY, CDR2 SVGEGT. CDR3 in amino acids: CASSSPRSNNEKLFF. As DNA, the CDR3 is TGTGCCAGCAGTTCCCCGAGGAGTAATAATGAAAAACTGTTTTTT.

This chain joins TRBV3-1 (or the pseudogene TRBV3-2) and TRBJ1-5, with a possible D match to TRBD1 (6 bases). The germline V gene encodes CDR1 LGHDT and CDR2 YNNKEL (reference sequence). The germline V and J ends were trimmed by 5 bases and 4 bases, with 15 bases remaining between them. The CDR3 consists of 15 residues. The CDR3 protein is CASSAGTSGNQPQHF. In DNA, the CDR3 is TGTGCCAGCAGCGCCGGGACATCGGGGAATCAGCCCCAGCATTTT.

The rearrangement links TRBV4-2 to TRBJ2-3, with unresolved D. This CDR3 comprises 12 residues. Germline V gives CDR1 LGHNA, CDR2 YNFKEQ. V was shortened by 0 bases and J by 8 bases, with 6 bases between the two germline ends. The CDR3 bases are TGTGCCAGCAGCCAAGACCAGTTTACGCAGTATTTT. Translation gives CASSQDQFTQYF.

The J gene is TRBJ1-1, the V gene TRBV3-1 (or the pseudogene TRBV3-2); TRBD1 might be the D (5 bases). The V gene's germline CDR1 is LGHDT and CDR2 YNNKEL (reference sequence). The CDR3 totals 13 residues. V lost 1 base and J 6 bases, leaving 9 bases between the germline ends. CDR3 bases: TGTGCCAGCAGCCAAGTAGGGGTCGCTGAAGCTTTCTTT. This gives the protein CASSQVGVAEAFF.

This chain connects TRBV11-3 to TRBJ1-1; tentative D call: TRBD1 (5 bases). The CDR3 has 12 amino acids. Trimming pared 4 bases from V and 5 bases from J, leaving 8 bases between. Germline lookup yields CDR1 SGHNT and CDR2 YENEEA. CDR3 in amino acids: CASSYGGTEAFF. For the CDR3, the DNA is TGTGCCAGCAGCTACGGGGGGACTGAAGCTTTCTTT.

This sequence joins TRBV19 and TRBJ1-2, with 7 bases lining up with TRBD1. Germline CDR1 LNHDA, CDR2 SQIVND (reference sequence). The CDR3 is 16 residues long. Trimming removed 10 bases from V and 2 bases from J; junction bases left unmatched: 16. The CDR3 DNA sequence: TGTGCCACCACAGGGGTTTATGGGGGCTTCAACTATGGCTACACCTTC. This translates into CATTGVYGGFNYGYTF.

This clone appeared a single time. CDR3 sequence reads: CASSRGVAGVGEQYF. CDR3 nucleotides: TGTGCCAGCAGCCGCGGGGTAGCGGGGGTTGGTGAGCAGTACTTC. This chain links TRBV7-2 with TRBJ2-7; 9 bases are shared with TRBD2. Germline-derived CDR1 and CDR2 are SGHTA and FQGNSA. The CDR3 totals 15 residues. Losses at the gene ends were 5 bases for V and 7 bases for J; bases not matched to a gene: 12.

V and J are TRBV5-6 and TRBJ2-5; possible D gene TRBD1, 6 bases. V lost 2 bases, J lost 12 bases, and 14 bases lay in between. The CDR3 is 12 residues long. Germline V lookup: CDR1 SGHDT, CDR2 YYEEEE. The CDR3 coding sequence is TGTGCCAGCAGCTTAACCCCGGGACAAAAGTACTTC. Translation gives CASSLTPGQKYF.

The chain carries TRBV2 and TRBJ1-5; 8 nucleotides align to TRBD1. The germline CDR1 and CDR2 sequences are SNHLY and FYNNEI. The CDR3 has 15 residues. The trim removed 3 bases at V and 5 bases at J, leaving 6 bases unmatched. In DNA form, the CDR3 reads TGTGCCAGCAGTGAGCGGACAGGGATCGATCAGCCCCAGCATTTT. Translating it yields CASSERTGIDQPQHF.

The rearrangement joins TRBV7-2 to TRBJ1-5, with 8 positions matching TRBD1. With 1 base clipped from V and 9 bases from J, the junction kept 8 bases outside the gene matches. The CDR3 covers 15 residues. CDR1 and CDR2 from the germline V gene are SGHTA and FQGNSA. For the CDR3, the DNA is TGTGCCAGCAGCTTAGGACAGGGGCCCCGATGGCCCCAGCATTTT. This sequence encodes CASSLGQGPRWPQHF.

The CDR3 sequence is CASSAQDRLSSGYTF. For the CDR3, the DNA is TGTGCCAGCAGCGCACAGGACCGCTTATCCTCTGGCTACACCTTC. The chain combines TRBV9 with TRBJ1-2; possible D gene TRBD1, 5 bases. This CDR3 has 15 amino acids. Deletions cut 3 bases from V and 7 bases from J, with 19 bases between. Per the germline V gene, CDR1 is SGDLS and CDR2 is YYNGEE.

The V gene is TRBV6-5, the J gene TRBJ2-2; D possibly corresponds to TRBD2 (5 bases). Germline CDR1 and CDR2: MNHEY and SVGAGI. The CDR3 runs to 16 residues. V was pared by 0 bases and J by 2 bases, with 10 bases between. The CDR3 region has the DNA TGTGCCAGCAGTTACTCGAGGGCACCCAACACCGGGGAGCTGTTTTTT. This translates into CASSYSRAPNTGELFF.

Remarks on this clone: Other DNA sequences in this sample translate to the same CDR3. The rearrangement uses TRBV18 and TRBJ1-1, with a weak D call TRBD1 (6 bases). This CDR3 has 13 residues. Deletions cut 3 bases from V and 1 base from J, with 6 bases between. In germline, CDR1 is KGHSH, CDR2 LQKENI. The CDR3 DNA is TGTGCCAGCTCACCGGGACAGAACACTGAAGCTTTCTTT. This gives the protein CASSPGQNTEAFF. Looking up the rest from reference TRBV18 and TRBJ1-1 gives the full variable domain: NAGVMQNPRHLVRRRGQEARLRCSPMKGHSHVYWYRQLPEEGLKFMVYLQKENIIDESGMPKERFSAEFPKEGPSILRIQQVVRGDSAAYFCASSPGQNTEAFFGQGTRLTVV.

This clone has a single count. The same CDR3 also results from other DNA sequences found in this sample. This chain uses TRBV18 with TRBJ1-5, with D maybe TRBD1 (6 bases). The germline V gene encodes CDR1 KGHSH and CDR2 LQKENI. The CDR3 is 15 residues long. The V gene lost 2 bases and the J gene lost 2 bases, with 10 bases spanning the gap. The CDR3 coding sequence is TGTGCCAGCTCACCAGGGTCAGGGGGCAATCAGCCCCAGCATTTT. Amino acids: CASSPGSGGNQPQHF.

Only a few counts were recorded for this clone. The chain carries TRBV9 and TRBJ1-5, with 7 bases matching TRBD1. The CDR3 extends over 15 amino acids. Germline CDR1 and CDR2: SGDLS and YYNGEE. V gave up 4 bases and J gave up 0 bases; unmatched junction bases: 4. The CDR3 DNA reads TGTGCCAGCAGCCCGACAGGGCATAGCAATCAGCCCCAGCATTTT. Amino acids: CASSPTGHSNQPQHF.